This T cell receptor beta chain originates from a study of beta chain features in type 1 diabetes. Each of the sorted populations had a purity greater than 98%. The length of the CDR3 is 16 residues. Germline V gives CDR1 MGHDK, CDR2 SYGVNS. V lost 1 base and J 8 bases, leaving 18 bases between the germline ends. The entirety of the isolated RNA underwent reverse transcription, so expressed TCRB transcripts were sequenced. Sequencing was performed with immunoSEQ multiplex PCR; in TCRdb, only in-frame clones are kept and a portion is missing. The sample holds 50,000 or so clones, roughly 48% seen once. For this clone: Its antigen is as yet unknown.

Overall study findings and caveats: Significant though moderate, a shortening of TCRB CDR3s appeared in all four CD4+ subsets of Type 1 diabetes patients.

This TCR was recovered from a man aged 25-45 years with type 1 diabetes. Sequences were obtained from stem cell memory CD4+ T cells from blood. The chain recombines TRBV25-1 with TRBJ2-1; tentatively, D is TRBD1 (6 bases). CDR3 nucleotide sequence: TGTGCCAGCAGTGAATTCCCTCCTACAGGGATGGATGAGCAGTTCTTC. Amino acid sequence: CASSEFPPTGMDEQFF.